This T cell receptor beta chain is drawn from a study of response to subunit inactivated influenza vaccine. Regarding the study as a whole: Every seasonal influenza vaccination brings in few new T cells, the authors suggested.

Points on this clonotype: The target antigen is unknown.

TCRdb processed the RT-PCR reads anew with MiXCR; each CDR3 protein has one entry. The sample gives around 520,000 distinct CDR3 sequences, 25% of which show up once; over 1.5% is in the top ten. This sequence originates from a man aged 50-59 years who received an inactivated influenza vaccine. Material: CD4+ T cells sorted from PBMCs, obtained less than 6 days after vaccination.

The CDR3 loop reads CASSLGEDTQYF. CDR3 DNA: TGCGCCAGCAGCTTGGGGGAAGATACGCAGTATTTT. The rearrangement uses TRBV5-1 and TRBJ2-3; D unresolved. The CDR3 loop spans 12 amino acids. Between the trimmed V and J ends, which lost 0 bases and 5 bases, there was a span of 4 bases. The germline CDR1 and CDR2 sequences are SGHRS and YFSETQ.